These 22 T cell receptor beta chains originate from one sample sequenced in a study of T cell changes during pregnancy in multiple sclerosis. The method was immunoSEQ multiplex PCR; TCRdb's version includes in-frame clones alone and lacks a portion of them. The sample lists some 57,000 clones; about 90% were seen once. This specimen was CD4+ T cells from peripheral blood mononuclear cells, taken after pregnancy. The receptors originated from a female donor in good health, enrolled as a control in a pregnancy study.

V usage is TRBV7-2 and J usage is TRBJ2-1; 11 bases fit TRBD2. This CDR3 region has 18 residues. Germline V gene sequence: CDR1 SGHTA, CDR2 FQGNSA. V gave up 5 bases and J gave up 9 bases; unmatched junction bases: 18. The CDR3, as DNA: TGTGCCAGCAGCCCCGTACCCAATTTTAGCGGGGGGGCGGGTGAGCAGTTCTTC. Translation gives CASSPVPNFSGGAGEQFF.

The chain combines TRBV2 with TRBJ2-3; 15 nucleotides match TRBD2. Germline CDR1 SNHLY, CDR2 FYNNEI. Trimming cost V 6 bases and J 8 bases; bases outside gene matches: 6. The length of the CDR3 is 15 residues. CDR3 in DNA: TGTGCCAGCAGGGGACTAGCGGGGGGCCAGGGTACGCAGTATTTT. Its translation: CASRGLAGGQGTQYF.

This clone appeared a single time. J is TRBJ1-4 and V is TRBV18; D unresolved. CDR1 KGHSH and CDR2 LQKENI come from the germline V gene. The V end was cut by 3 bases, the J end by 0 bases, with 5 bases between. The CDR3 is 14 residues long. CDR3 sequence reads: CASSPGATNEKLFF. DNA of the CDR3: TGTGCCAGCTCACCTGGAGCAACTAATGAAAAACTGTTTTTT.

The V gene is TRBV4-2, the J gene TRBJ2-3; weak D call: TRBD2 (7 bases). Per the germline V gene, CDR1 is LGHNA and CDR2 is YNFKEQ. Trimming stripped 1 base from V and 0 bases from J, with 14 bases between. CDR3 length: 17 residues. CDR3 in amino acids: CASSQGDGGPSTDTQYF. CDR3 in DNA: TGTGCCAGCAGCCAAGGGGACGGGGGGCCTAGCACAGATACGCAGTATTTT.

The chain links TRBV13 to TRBJ1-2, with D maybe TRBD1 (5 bases). This CDR3 spans 15 amino acids. CDR1 is PRHDT, CDR2 FYEKMQ, per germline (reference sequence). V dropped 5 bases and J dropped 3 bases, with 16 bases sitting between them. In DNA form, the CDR3 reads TGTGCCAGCAGCCCCCCACGGCCCAGGGACTATGGCTACACCTTC. It codes for CASSPPRPRDYGYTF.

This chain joins TRBV19 and TRBJ2-7, with 8 bases lining up with TRBD1. J gave up 6 bases and V 8 bases, and 12 bases lay outside the gene matches. This CDR3 contains 14 residues. The germline CDR1 and CDR2 sequences are LNHDA and SQIVND (reference sequence). CDR3 sequence (DNA): TGTGCCAGTTCATATCAAGGACAGGGTCGCGAGCAGTACTTC. This gives the protein CASSYQGQGREQYF.

The chain carries TRBV5-4 and TRBJ1-4; TRBD1 aligns across 8 bases. The CDR3 runs to 16 residues. Germline CDR1 reads SGHNT; CDR2 reads YYREEE (reference sequence). With 3 bases clipped from V and 1 base from J, the junction kept 5 bases outside the gene matches. The CDR3 sequence is CASSSGQGITNEKLFF. CDR3 bases: TGTGCCAGCAGCTCAGGACAGGGTATAACTAATGAAAAACTGTTTTTT.

The genes are TRBV2 and TRBJ1-4; D possibly corresponds to TRBD1 (6 bases). Germline CDR1 reads SNHLY; CDR2 reads FYNNEI. The CDR3 length is 14 residues. V lost 2 bases to trimming and J lost 5 bases, with 9 bases between them. CDR3 sequence: CASSEQGMNEKLFF. CDR3 coding DNA: TGTGCCAGCAGTGAACAGGGGATGAATGAAAAACTGTTTTTT.

This sequence joins TRBV7-2 and TRBJ1-1; possibly TRBD1 for D (6 bases). The CDR3 is 15 residues long. Trimming took 1 base from V and 3 from J, leaving 12 bases between them. From germline, CDR1 is SGHTA and CDR2 FQGNSA. The chain's CDR3 is CASSLDTGRDTEAFF. The CDR3 DNA sequence: TGTGCCAGCAGCTTAGATACAGGGCGGGACACTGAAGCTTTCTTT.

This chain joins TRBV5-1 and TRBJ2-1; no reliable D call. This CDR3 has 16 amino acids. Looked up from germline, CDR1 is SGHRS and CDR2 is YFSETQ. Trimming took 1 base from V and 6 from J, leaving 17 bases between them. CDR3: CASSLNGVLATNEQFF. The DNA of the CDR3 is TGCGCCAGCAGCTTGAATGGAGTACTGGCCACCAATGAGCAGTTCTTC. The full variable domain, with the rest looked up from reference TRBV5-1 and TRBJ2-1, is KAGVTQTPRYLIKTRGQQVTLSCSPISGHRSVSWYQQTPGQGLQFLFEYFSETQRNKGNFPGRFSGRQFSNSRSEMNVSTLELGDSALYLCASSLNGVLATNEQFFGPGTRLTVL.

The J gene is TRBJ1-6, the V gene TRBV7-2; D gene ambiguous. Germline values: CDR1 SGHTA, CDR2 FQGNSA. V shed 1 base and J shed 6 bases, with 13 bases lying between them. CDR3 length: 16 residues. The CDR3: CASSLVGEVGNSPLHF. The CDR3 DNA reads TGTGCCAGCAGCTTAGTTGGGGAGGTGGGTAATTCACCCCTCCACTTT.

This clone turned up a few times. V usage is TRBV4-3 and J usage is TRBJ1-4; 9 bases fit TRBD1. The CDR3 totals 15 residues. The germline V gene encodes CDR1 LGHNA and CDR2 YSLEER. J lost 6 bases, V lost 5 bases, and 7 bases had no gene match. The CDR3 sequence is CASSSRTGEDEKLFF. DNA of the CDR3: TGCGCCAGCAGCTCTCGGACAGGGGAGGATGAAAAACTGTTTTTT.

CDR3: CASRNWAGPADNEQFF. DNA for the CDR3: TGTGCCAGTAGAAATTGGGCGGGGCCAGCCGACAATGAGCAGTTCTTC. The rearrangement joins TRBV19 to TRBJ2-1, with D maybe TRBD2 (6 bases). V was pared by 6 bases and J by 5 bases, with 20 bases between. Germline-derived CDR1 and CDR2 are LNHDA and SQIVND (reference sequence). This CDR3 has 16 residues. The full variable domain, with the rest looked up from reference TRBV19 and TRBJ2-1, is DGGITQSPKYLFRKEGQNVTLSCEQNLNHDAMYWYRQDPGQGLRLIYYSQIVNDFQKGDIAEGYSVSREKKESFPLTVTSAQKNPTAFYLCASRNWAGPADNEQFFGPGTRLTVL.

The CDR3 DNA reads TGTGCCAGCAGCATAACTAGCGGGGGGCATCAAGAGACCCAGTACTTC. Its translation: CASSITSGGHQETQYF. The chain is built from TRBV21-1 and TRBJ2-5; the DNA was not compared with TRBD2, the D call given in the table. TRBV21-1 corresponds to a pseudogene. The CDR3 has 16 residues.

The chain carries TRBV11-3 and TRBJ2-7, with D possibly TRBD1 on 6 matching bases. Germline V gene data show CDR1 as SGHNT and CDR2 as YENEEA. Trimming left V 1 base short and J 4 bases short, with 14 bases between. CDR3 length: 15 residues. For the CDR3, the DNA is TGTGCCAGCAGCTTAGTAACAGGGCGAGGGTACGAGCAGTACTTC. This codes for CASSLVTGRGYEQYF.

V is TRBV5-8 and J is TRBJ1-6; D call uncertain. This CDR3 region has 13 residues. Trimming left V 2 bases short and J 7 bases short, with 7 bases between. Germline CDR1 SGHTS, CDR2 YDEGEE. The CDR3 nucleotides are TGTGCCAGCAGCTTCGACGGGAATTCACCCCTCCACTTT. Translating it yields CASSFDGNSPLHF.

This clone was observed a few times. This sequence joins TRBV7-9 and TRBJ1-2; 7 bases align to TRBD1. V lost 4 bases to trimming and J lost 4 bases; unmatched junction nucleotides: 3. There are 13 residues in the CDR3. Germline assignment: CDR1 SEHNR and CDR2 FQNEAQ (reference sequence). In DNA form, the CDR3 reads TGTGCCAGCAGCTCCGGACAGGCCTATGGCTACACCTTC. It translates to CASSSGQAYGYTF. Full variable domain (rest looked up from reference TRBV7-9 and TRBJ1-2): DTGVSQNPRHKITKRGQNVTFRCDPISEHNRLYWYRQTLGQGPEFLTYFQNEAQLEKSRLLSDRFSAERPKGSFSTLEIQRTEQGDSAMYLCASSSGQAYGYTFGSGTRLTVV.

The rearrangement joins TRBV16 to TRBJ1-6; TRBD1 matches at 8 bases. V lost 4 bases, J lost 8 bases, and 7 bases stayed unmatched. This CDR3 has 15 residues. The germline V gene encodes CDR1 KGHSY and CDR2 FQNENV. The CDR3 DNA reads as TGTGCCAGCAGCCCTCGACAGGGGCTCTATTCACCCCTCCACTTT. Encoded protein: CASSPRQGLYSPLHF.

This chain links TRBV7-2 with TRBJ2-3; 11 positions match TRBD1. CDR1 and CDR2 from the germline V gene are SGHTA and FQGNSA. The CDR3 contains 15 residues. V gave up 1 base and J gave up 7 bases; unmatched junction bases: 4. The CDR3 loop reads CASSLGGTGGYTQYF. The CDR3, as DNA: TGTGCCAGCAGCTTAGGAGGGACAGGGGGATATACGCAGTATTTT.

This sequence joins TRBV6-5 and TRBJ1-2; TRBD1 is a possible D gene (6 bases). Trimming cost V 6 bases and J 4 bases, with 15 bases left between them. Germline V gene lookup returns CDR1 MNHEY and CDR2 SVGAGI. The CDR3 consists of 14 residues. The CDR3 DNA follows: TGTGCCAGCAGGGGGGCGGGGGTTAGCTATGGCTACACCTTC. It translates to CASRGAGVSYGYTF.

The V and J genes are TRBV14 and TRBJ1-2; 7 bases fit TRBD1. V shed 4 bases and J 4 bases; nucleotides not matched to a gene: 18. This CDR3 region has 18 residues. Per germline, CDR1 SGHDN and CDR2 FVKESK. In DNA form, the CDR3 reads TGTGCCAGCAGCCCCGGACGAGACAGGGCCCTGCTAGGCTATGGCTACACCTTC. Encoded protein: CASSPGRDRALLGYGYTF.

The rearrangement joins TRBV5-1 to TRBJ2-3; possible D gene TRBD2, 6 bases. Trimming took off 0 bases at V and 2 bases at J, with 7 bases between the two ends. Germline V gene lookup returns CDR1 SGHRS and CDR2 YFSETQ. This CDR3 region has 14 residues. The CDR3 loop is CASSLGGATDTQYF. Written as DNA, the CDR3 is TGCGCCAGCAGCTTGGGCGGGGCCACAGATACGCAGTATTTT.